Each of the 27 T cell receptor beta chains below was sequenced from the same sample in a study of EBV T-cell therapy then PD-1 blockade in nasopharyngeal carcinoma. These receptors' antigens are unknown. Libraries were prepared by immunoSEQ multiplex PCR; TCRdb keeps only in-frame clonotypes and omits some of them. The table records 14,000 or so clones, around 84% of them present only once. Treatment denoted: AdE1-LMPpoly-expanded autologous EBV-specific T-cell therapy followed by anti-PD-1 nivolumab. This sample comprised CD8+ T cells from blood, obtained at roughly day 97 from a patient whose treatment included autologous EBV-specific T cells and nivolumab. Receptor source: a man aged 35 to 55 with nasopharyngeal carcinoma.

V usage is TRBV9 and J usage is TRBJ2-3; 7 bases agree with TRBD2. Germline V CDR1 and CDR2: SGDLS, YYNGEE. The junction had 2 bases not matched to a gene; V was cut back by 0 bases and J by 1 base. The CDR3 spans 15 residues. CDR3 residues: CASSVVGGGTDTQYF. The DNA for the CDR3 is TGTGCCAGCAGCGTAGTTGGGGGGGGCACAGATACGCAGTATTTT.

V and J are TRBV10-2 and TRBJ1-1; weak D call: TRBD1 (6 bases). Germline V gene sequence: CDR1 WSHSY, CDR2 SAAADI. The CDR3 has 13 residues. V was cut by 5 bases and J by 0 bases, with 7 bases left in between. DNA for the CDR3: TGCGCCAGCAGTCGACAGGTGAACACTGAAGCTTTCTTT. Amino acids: CASSRQVNTEAFF.

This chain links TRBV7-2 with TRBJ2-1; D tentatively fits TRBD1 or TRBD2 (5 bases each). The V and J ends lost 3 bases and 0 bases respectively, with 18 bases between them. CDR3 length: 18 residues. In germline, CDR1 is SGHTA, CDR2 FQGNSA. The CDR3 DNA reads TGTGCCAGCAGCTTCGACAGACAGCGGAGAAGCTCCTACAATGAGCAGTTCTTC. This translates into CASSFDRQRRSSYNEQFF.

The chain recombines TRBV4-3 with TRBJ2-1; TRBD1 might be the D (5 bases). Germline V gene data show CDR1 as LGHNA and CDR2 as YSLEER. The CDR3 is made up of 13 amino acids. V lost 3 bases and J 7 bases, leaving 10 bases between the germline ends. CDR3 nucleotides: TGCGCCAGCAGCCATACGGCAGGGAATGAGCAGTTCTTC. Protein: CASSHTAGNEQFF.

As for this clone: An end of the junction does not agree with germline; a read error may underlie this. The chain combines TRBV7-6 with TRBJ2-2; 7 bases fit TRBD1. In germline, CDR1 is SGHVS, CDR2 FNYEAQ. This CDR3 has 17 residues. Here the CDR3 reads CASSAIGQVLNTGKLFF. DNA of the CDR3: TGTGCCAGCAGCGCCATAGGACAGGTCCTAAACACCGGGAAGCTGTTTTTT. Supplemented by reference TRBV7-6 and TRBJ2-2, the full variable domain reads GAGVSQSPRYKVTKRGQDVALRCDPISGHVSLYWYRQALGQGPEFLTYFNYEAQQDKSGLPNDRFSAERPEGSISTLTIQRTEQRDSAMYRCASSAIGQVLNTGKLFFGEGSRLTVL.

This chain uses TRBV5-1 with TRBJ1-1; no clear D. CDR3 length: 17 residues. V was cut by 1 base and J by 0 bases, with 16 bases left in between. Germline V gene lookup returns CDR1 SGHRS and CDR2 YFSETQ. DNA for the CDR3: TGCGCCAGCAGCTTGAAGGGCCAGGTGGGCCTGAACACTGAAGCTTTCTTT. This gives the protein CASSLKGQVGLNTEAFF.

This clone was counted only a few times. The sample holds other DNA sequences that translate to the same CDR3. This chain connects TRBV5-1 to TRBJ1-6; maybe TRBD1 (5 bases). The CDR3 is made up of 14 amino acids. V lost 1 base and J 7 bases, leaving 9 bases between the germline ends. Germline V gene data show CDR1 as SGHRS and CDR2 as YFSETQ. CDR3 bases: TGCGCCAGCAGCTTGTACGGGGGGAATTCACCCCTCCACTTT. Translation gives CASSLYGGNSPLHF.

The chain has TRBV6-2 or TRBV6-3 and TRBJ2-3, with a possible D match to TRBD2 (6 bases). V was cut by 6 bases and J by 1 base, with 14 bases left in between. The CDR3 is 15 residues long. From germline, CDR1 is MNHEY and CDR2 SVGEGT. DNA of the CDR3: TGTGCCAGCAGCCACTCATGGGGGGGCACAGATACGCAGTATTTT. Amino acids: CASSHSWGGTDTQYF.

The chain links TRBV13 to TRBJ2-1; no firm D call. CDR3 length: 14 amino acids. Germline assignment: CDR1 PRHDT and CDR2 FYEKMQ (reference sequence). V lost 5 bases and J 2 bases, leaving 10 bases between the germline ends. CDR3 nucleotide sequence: TGTGCCAGCAGCCCCCCGGAGACCTACAATGAGCAGTTCTTC. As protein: CASSPPETYNEQFF.

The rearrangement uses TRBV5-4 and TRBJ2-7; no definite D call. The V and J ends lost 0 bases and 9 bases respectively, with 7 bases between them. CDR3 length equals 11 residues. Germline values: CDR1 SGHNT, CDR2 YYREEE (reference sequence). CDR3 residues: CASSLDSRQYF. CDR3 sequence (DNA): TGTGCCAGCAGCTTGGACAGTAGGCAGTACTTC.

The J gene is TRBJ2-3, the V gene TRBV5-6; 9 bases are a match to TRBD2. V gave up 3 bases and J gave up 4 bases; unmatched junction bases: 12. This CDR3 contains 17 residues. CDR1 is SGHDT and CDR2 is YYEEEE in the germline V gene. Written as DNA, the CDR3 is TGTGCCAGCAGCTCTCTATTAGCGGCGGGGGGGCCAGATACGCAGTATTTT. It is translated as CASSSLLAAGGPDTQYF.

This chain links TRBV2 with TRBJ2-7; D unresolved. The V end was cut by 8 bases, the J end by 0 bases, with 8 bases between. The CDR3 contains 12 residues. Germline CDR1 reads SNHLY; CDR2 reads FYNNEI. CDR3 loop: CASLGRSYEQYF. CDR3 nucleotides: TGTGCCAGCCTGGGCCGCTCCTACGAGCAGTACTTC.

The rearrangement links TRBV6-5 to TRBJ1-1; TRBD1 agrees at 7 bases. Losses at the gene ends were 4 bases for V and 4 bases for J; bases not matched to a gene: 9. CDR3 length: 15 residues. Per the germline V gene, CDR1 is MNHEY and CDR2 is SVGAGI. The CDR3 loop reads CASSSPTGLGTEAFF. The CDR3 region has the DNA TGTGCCAGCAGTTCCCCGACAGGGCTCGGCACTGAAGCTTTCTTT.

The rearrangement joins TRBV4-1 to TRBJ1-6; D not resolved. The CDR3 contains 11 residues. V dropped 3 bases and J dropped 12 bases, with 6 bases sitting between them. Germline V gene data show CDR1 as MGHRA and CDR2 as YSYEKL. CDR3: CASSQGGPLHF. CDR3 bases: TGCGCCAGCAGCCAGGGAGGACCCCTCCACTTT.

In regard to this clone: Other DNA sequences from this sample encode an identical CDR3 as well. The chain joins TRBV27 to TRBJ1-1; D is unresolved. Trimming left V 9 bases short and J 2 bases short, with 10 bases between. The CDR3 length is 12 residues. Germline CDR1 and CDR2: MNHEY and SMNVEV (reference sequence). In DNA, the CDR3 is TGTGCCAGTAAGGTGGGTAACACTGAAGCTTTCTTT. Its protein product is CASKVGNTEAFF.

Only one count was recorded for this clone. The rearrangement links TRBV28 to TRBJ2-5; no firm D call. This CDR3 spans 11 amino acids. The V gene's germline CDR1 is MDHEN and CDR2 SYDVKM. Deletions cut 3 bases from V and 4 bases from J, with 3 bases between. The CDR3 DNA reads TGTGCCAGCAGTTTTGGAGAGACCCAGTACTTC. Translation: CASSFGETQYF.

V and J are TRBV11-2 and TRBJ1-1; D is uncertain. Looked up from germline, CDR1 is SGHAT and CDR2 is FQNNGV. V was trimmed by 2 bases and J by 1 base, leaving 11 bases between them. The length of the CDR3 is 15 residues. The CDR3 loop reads CASSLTYAPNTEAFF. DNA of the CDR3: TGTGCCAGCAGCTTAACATACGCGCCGAACACTGAAGCTTTCTTT.

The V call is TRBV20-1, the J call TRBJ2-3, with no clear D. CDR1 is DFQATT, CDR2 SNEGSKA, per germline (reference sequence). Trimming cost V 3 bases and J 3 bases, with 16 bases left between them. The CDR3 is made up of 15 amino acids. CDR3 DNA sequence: TGCAGTGCTAGTAGCCCGCCCACCACAACAGATACGCAGTATTTT. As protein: CSASSPPTTTDTQYF.

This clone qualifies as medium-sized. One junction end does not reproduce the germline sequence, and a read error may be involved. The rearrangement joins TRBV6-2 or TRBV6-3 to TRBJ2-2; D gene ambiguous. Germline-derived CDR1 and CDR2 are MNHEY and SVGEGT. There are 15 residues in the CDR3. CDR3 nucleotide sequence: TGTGCCAGCAGTCACTCCCAGTCAGGAGCCGGGGAGCTGTTTTTT. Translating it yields CASSHSQSGAGELFF.

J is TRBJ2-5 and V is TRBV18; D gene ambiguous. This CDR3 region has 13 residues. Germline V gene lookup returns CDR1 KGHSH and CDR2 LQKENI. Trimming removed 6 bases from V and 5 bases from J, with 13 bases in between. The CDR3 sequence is CASSSLVLETQYF. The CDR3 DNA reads TGTGCCAGCTCTTCATTAGTTTTGGAGACCCAGTACTTC. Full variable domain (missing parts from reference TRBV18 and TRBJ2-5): NAGVMQNPRHLVRRRGQEARLRCSPMKGHSHVYWYRQLPEEGLKFMVYLQKENIIDESGMPKERFSAEFPKEGPSILRIQQVVRGDSAAYFCASSSLVLETQYFGPGTRLLVL.

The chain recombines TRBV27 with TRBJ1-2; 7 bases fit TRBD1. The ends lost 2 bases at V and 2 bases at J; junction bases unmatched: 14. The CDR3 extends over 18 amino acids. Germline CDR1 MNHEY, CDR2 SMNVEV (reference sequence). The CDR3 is CASSLNRGPTTKNYGYTF. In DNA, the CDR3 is TGTGCCAGCAGTTTAAATAGGGGGCCGACCACGAAGAACTATGGCTACACCTTC.

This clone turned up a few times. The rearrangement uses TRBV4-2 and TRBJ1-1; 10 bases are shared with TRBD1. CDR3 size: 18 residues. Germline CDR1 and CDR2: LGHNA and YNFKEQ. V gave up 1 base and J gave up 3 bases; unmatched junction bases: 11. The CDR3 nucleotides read TGTGCCAGCAGCCAAGCCTTCCTATCGGACAGGGGGGACACTGAAGCTTTCTTT. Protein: CASSQAFLSDRGDTEAFF.

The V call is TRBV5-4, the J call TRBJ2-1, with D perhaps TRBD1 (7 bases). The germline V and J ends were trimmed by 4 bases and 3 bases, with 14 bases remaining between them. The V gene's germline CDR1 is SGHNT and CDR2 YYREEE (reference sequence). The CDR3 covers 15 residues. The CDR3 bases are TGTGCCAGCAGCCAAGACAGGGAGGTCTACAATGAGCAGTTCTTC. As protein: CASSQDREVYNEQFF. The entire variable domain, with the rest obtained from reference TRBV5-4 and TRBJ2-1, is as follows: ETGVTQSPTHLIKTRGQQVTLRCSSQSGHNTVSWYQQALGQGPQFIFQYYREEENGRGNFPPRFSGLQFPNYSSELNVNALELDDSALYLCASSQDREVYNEQFFGPGTRLTVL.

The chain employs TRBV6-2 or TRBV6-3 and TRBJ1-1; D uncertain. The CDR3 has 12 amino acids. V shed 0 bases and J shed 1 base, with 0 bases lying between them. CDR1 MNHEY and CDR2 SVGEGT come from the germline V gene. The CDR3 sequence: CASSYSNTEAFF. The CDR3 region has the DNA TGTGCCAGCAGTTACTCGAACACTGAAGCTTTCTTT.

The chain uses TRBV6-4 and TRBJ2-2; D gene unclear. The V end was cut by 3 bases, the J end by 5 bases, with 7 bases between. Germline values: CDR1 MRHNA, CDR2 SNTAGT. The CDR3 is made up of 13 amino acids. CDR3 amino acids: CASSERATGELFF. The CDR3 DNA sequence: TGTGCCAGCAGTGAACGGGCAACCGGGGAGCTGTTTTTT.

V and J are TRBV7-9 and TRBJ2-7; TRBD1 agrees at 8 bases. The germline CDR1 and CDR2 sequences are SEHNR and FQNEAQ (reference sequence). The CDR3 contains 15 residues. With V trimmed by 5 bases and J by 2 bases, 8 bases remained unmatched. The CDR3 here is CASSPRQGRTYEQYF. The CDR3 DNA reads TGTGCCAGCAGCCCGAGACAGGGGAGGACCTACGAGCAGTACTTC.

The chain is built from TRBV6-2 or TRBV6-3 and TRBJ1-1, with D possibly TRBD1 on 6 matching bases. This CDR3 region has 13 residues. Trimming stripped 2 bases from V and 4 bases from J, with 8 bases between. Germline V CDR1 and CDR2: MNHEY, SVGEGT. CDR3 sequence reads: CASSYGQSTEAFF. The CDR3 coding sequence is TGTGCCAGCAGTTACGGACAGTCCACTGAAGCTTTCTTT.